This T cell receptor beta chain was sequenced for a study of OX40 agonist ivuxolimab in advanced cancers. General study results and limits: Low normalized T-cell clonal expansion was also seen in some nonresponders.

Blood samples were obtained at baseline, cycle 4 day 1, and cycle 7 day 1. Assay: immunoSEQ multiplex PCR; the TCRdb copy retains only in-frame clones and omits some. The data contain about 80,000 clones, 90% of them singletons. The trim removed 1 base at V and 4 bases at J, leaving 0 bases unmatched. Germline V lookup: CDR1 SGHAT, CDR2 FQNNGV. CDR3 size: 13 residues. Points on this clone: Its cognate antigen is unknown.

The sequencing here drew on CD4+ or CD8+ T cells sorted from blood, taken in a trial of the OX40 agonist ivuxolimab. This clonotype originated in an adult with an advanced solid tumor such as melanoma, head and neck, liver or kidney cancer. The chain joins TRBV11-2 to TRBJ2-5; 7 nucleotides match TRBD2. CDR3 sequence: CASSLGGGETQYF. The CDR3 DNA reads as TGTGCCAGCAGCTTAGGGGGGGGAGAGACCCAGTACTTC. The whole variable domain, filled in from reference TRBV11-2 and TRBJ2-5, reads EAGVAQSPRYKIIEKRQSVAFWCNPISGHATLYWYQQILGQGPKLLIQFQNNGVVDDSQLPKDRFSAERLKGVDSTLKIQPAKLEDSAVYLCASSLGGGETQYFGPGTRLLVL.